Listed below are T cell receptor beta chains from one sample, sequenced in a study of OX40 agonist ivuxolimab in advanced cancers. Assay used: immunoSEQ multiplex PCR; TCRdb lists only in-frame clones, some missing. The table lists about 60,000 clones, around 89% of them singletons, with 9% to 15% in the top ten. The specimen was CD4+ or CD8+ T cells sorted from blood, collected in a trial of the OX40 agonist ivuxolimab. These receptors were collected from an adult with an advanced solid tumor such as melanoma, head and neck, liver or kidney cancer. Each CDR3 is given with its conserved first and last residue. D genes are given only for firm matches. Clone size is shown for a subset of rows, as once, few, many or a class of expanded clone.

j_gene | d_gene | abundance | v_gene | CDR3nt | CDR3aa
TRBJ2-1 | NA | NA | TRBV11-2 | TGTGCCAGCAGCTTAATGTATGATAGCTCCTACAATGAGCAGTTCTTC | CASSLMYDSSYNEQFF
TRBJ2-2 | TRBD1 | NA | TRBV4-2 | TGTGCCAGCAGCCCAGCCCCGGGACAGGGAGCTGGGGAGCTGTTTTTT | CASSPAPGQGAGELFF
TRBJ1-1 | NA | NA | TRBV7-9 | TGTGCCAGCGAGGCGGGCGGGGCCACTGAAGCTTTCTTT | CASEAGGATEAFF
TRBJ2-1 | TRBD1 | NA | TRBV2 | TGTGCCAACAGGGGCAAGAGCTCCTACAATGAGCAGTTCTTC | CANRGKSSYNEQFF
TRBJ2-1 | TRBD2 | NA | TRBV19 | TGTGCCACCCAACTAGCGGGAGTCTCAAATGAGCAGTTCTTC | CATQLAGVSNEQFF
TRBJ2-5 | NA | NA | TRBV6-5 | TGTGCCAGCAGCCTTGGGAGCGGCGGGGCGGAGACCCAGTACTTC | CASSLGSGGAETQYF
TRBJ2-1 | TRBD2 | NA | TRBV11-2 | TGTGCCAGCAGCCCTTTCCCCCAGCGGGAGTATTATGAGCAGTTCTTC | CASSPFPQREYYEQFF
TRBJ1-2 | TRBD1 | NA | TRBV27 | TGTGCCAGCAGAAAGTTGACAGGGGATGTAGTGCGAGGCTACACCTTC | CASRKLTGDVVRGYTF
TRBJ1-3 | NA | NA | TRBV28 | TGTGCCAGCAGTTCACGGGGGAATGGAAACACCATATATTTT | CASSSRGNGNTIYF
TRBJ2-6 | NA | NA | TRBV7-3 | TGTGCCAGCAGCCAATGGAGTGAAGCTGGGGCCAACGTCCTGACTTTC | CASSQWSEAGANVLTF
TRBJ1-5 | NA | NA | TRBV6-5 | TGTGCCAGCAGACCACGGACGGATAGCAATCAGCCCCAGCATTTT | CASRPRTDSNQPQHF
TRBJ1-1 | NA | once | TRBV5-6 | TGTGCCAGCAGCACGGGACCCGAAGCTTTCTTT | CASSTGPEAFF
TRBJ2-7 | TRBD2 | NA | TRBV4-1 | TGCGCCAGCAGCCCGCCGGGAGGGAGTCAGTACTTC | CASSPPGGSQYF
TRBJ2-3 | TRBD2 | NA | TRBV4-3 | TGCGCCAGCAGCCAACGACTAGCGGGAACAGATACGCAGTATTTT | CASSQRLAGTDTQYF
TRBJ2-2 | NA | NA | TRBV4-1 | TGCGCCAGCCGCCAAGGGGGGGCCGGGGAGCTGTTTTTT | CASRQGGAGELFF
TRBJ2-2 | TRBD1 | NA | TRBV7-2 | TGTGCCAGCAGCTTCGGGACAGCTAGAAGGACCGGGGAGCTGTTTTTT | CASSFGTARRTGELFF
TRBJ2-4 | NA | NA | TRBV4-1 | TGCGCCAGCAGCCAAGCCCCGGGACAAGTGGACATTCAGTACTTC | CASSQAPGQVDIQYF
TRBJ2-5 | TRBD2 | NA | TRBV19 | TGTGCCAGTAGTATCGAGGCGGGAGGCCGGGGGGCCCAGTACTTC | CASSIEAGGRGAQYF
TRBJ2-5 | TRBD2 | NA | TRBV2 | TGTGCCAGCAGTGAAAATGGACTAGCGGACCAAGAGACCCAGTACTTC | CASSENGLADQETQYF
TRBJ2-2 | NA | NA | TRBV7-9 | TGTGCCAGCAGCTCCAGGGGTACCGGGGAGCTGTTTTTT | CASSSRGTGELFF
TRBJ1-2 | NA | NA | TRBV6-5 | TGTGCCAGCAGTTCAGGGTGGGGCTATGGCTACACCTTC | CASSSGWGYGYTF
TRBJ2-4 | TRBD2 | NA | TRBV6-5 | TGTGCCAGCAGTCCCTCTAGCGGGACCAAAAACATTCAGTACTTC | CASSPSSGTKNIQYF
TRBJ1-2 | NA | NA | TRBV7-9 | TGTGCCAGCAGCTTAGTAGACACGGGGGTGGATGGCTACACCTTC | CASSLVDTGVDGYTF
TRBJ2-2 | NA | NA | TRBV2 | TGTGCCAGCACTGGGGAAACCGGGGAGCTGTTTTTT | CASTGETGELFF
TRBJ2-5 | TRBD2 | NA | TRBV7-3 | TGTGCCAGCAGCTTAGCGGGAGGGCTCGGAGAGACCCAGTACTTC | CASSLAGGLGETQYF
TRBJ2-1 | NA | NA | TRBV5-1 | TGCGCCAGCAAGACAGGACTTAATGAGCAGTTCTTC | CASKTGLNEQFF
TRBJ2-1 | TRBD2 | NA | TRBV19 | TGTGCCAGTGGGGAAAGCGGGACTTCCTACAATGAGCAGTTCTTC | CASGESGTSYNEQFF
TRBJ2-3 | TRBD2 | NA | TRBV27 | TGTGCCAGCAGTTTAATAGCGGGACCTTCGATATCCACAGATACGCAGTATTTT | CASSLIAGPSISTDTQYF
TRBJ2-3 | NA | NA | TRBV6-1 | TGTGCCAGCACCGGGATATTCGGCCACACAGATACGCAGTATTTT | CASTGIFGHTDTQYF
TRBJ2-1 | NA | NA | TRBV4-1 | TGCGCCAGCAGCCAAGGAAGCCTTGAGCAGTTCTTC | CASSQGSLEQFF
TRBJ2-7 | TRBD1 | NA | TRBV27 | TGTGCCAGCAGTCCGTGGACAGGGACCCACGAGCAGTACTTC | CASSPWTGTHEQYF
TRBJ1-1 | NA | NA | TRBV21-1 | TGTGCCACTAACACTGAAGCTTTCTTT | CATNTEAFF
TRBJ2-5 | TRBD1 | NA | TRBV2 | TGTGCCAGCAGCCCTCGACAGGGGCAAGAGACCCAGTACTTC | CASSPRQGQETQYF
TRBJ2-1 | TRBD2 | NA | TRBV27 | TGTGCCAGCAGTTTATTGGGGACTAGCGGGCCATACAATGAGCAGTTCTTC | CASSLLGTSGPYNEQFF
TRBJ2-1 | TRBD2 | NA | TRBV6-1 | TGTGCCAGCAGTGAACTGGCCAGGCTAGCGGGACCTTACAATGAGCAGTTCTTC | CASSELARLAGPYNEQFF
TRBJ2-7 | NA | NA | TRBV5-8 | TGTGCCAGCAGCTTTGGACTAGGGGGCGACGAGCAGTACTTC | CASSFGLGGDEQYF
TRBJ1-1 | NA | NA | TRBV11-2 | TGTGCCAGCAGCTTAGCCCAAAAGACTGAAGCTTTCTTT | CASSLAQKTEAFF
TRBJ1-1 | NA | NA | TRBV19 | TGTGCCAGTAGTATCAGGGTCGGATCGAACACTGAAGCTTTCTTT | CASSIRVGSNTEAFF
TRBJ2-2 | NA | once | TRBV10-2 | TGCGCCAGCAGTGAGTTTCTGCCTGCCGGGGAGCTGTTTTTT | CASSEFLPAGELFF
TRBJ2-3 | TRBD1 | NA | TRBV27 | TGTGCCAGTGGGACAGGGTTAATTCTTTCGGAAGATACGCAGTATTTT | CASGTGLILSEDTQYF
TRBJ2-2 | TRBD2 | few | TRBV7-3 | TGTGCCAGCAGCCCAAGGAGGGGACTAGCGGGAAACGGGGAGCTGTTTTTT | CASSPRRGLAGNGELFF
TRBJ2-1 | TRBD1 | NA | TRBV5-6 | TGTGCCAGCAGCCGGGGACAGGGGGGGTTTTACAATGAGCAGTTCTTC | CASSRGQGGFYNEQFF